Below, 30 T cell receptor beta chains from the same sample are listed, as sequenced in a study of T cells after yellow fever vaccination. TCRdb itself ran the 5' RACE reads through MiXCR, one entry per CDR3 protein. The sample shows 200,000 to 300,000 distinct CDR3 sequences, 6.5% to 8.5% of them seen only once. The source material was CD4+ T cells sorted from PBMCs, sampled 15 days after the yellow fever booster vaccination. Every receptor here comes from a man aged 25 to 40 who received the YFV17D yellow fever vaccine.

The sample holds many counts of this clonotype. The rearrangement joins TRBV6-2 or TRBV6-3 to TRBJ2-5; TRBD2 agrees at 8 bases. The germline CDR1 and CDR2 sequences are MNHEY and SVGEGT. This CDR3 contains 14 residues. V trimming: 2 bases; J trimming: 5 bases; junction bases outside the gene matches: 4. The DNA of the CDR3 is TGTGCCAGCAGTTACACACGGGAGGGTGAGACCCAGTACTTC. Protein sequence: CASSYTREGETQYF.

This clonotype occurred a few times. The V gene is TRBV5-4, the J gene TRBJ2-2; perhaps TRBD1 as D (6 bases). V was pared by 2 bases and J by 3 bases, with 14 bases between. The germline V gene encodes CDR1 SGHNT and CDR2 YYREEE (reference sequence). The CDR3 totals 16 residues. This chain's CDR3 is CASSFRRDTYTGELFF. The CDR3 DNA is TGTGCCAGCAGCTTCCGCCGGGACACGTACACCGGGGAGCTGTTTTTT.

Ten or more counts support this clonotype. The chain is built from TRBV7-2 and TRBJ2-1, with D perhaps matching TRBD1 or TRBD2 (5 bases each). V was shortened by 3 bases and J by 10 bases, with 13 bases between the two germline ends. Per germline, CDR1 SGHTA and CDR2 FQGNSA. This CDR3 comprises 13 residues. The chain's CDR3 is CASSLGTRREQFF. Here the CDR3 DNA reads TGTGCCAGCAGCTTGGGGACCAGACGAGAGCAGTTCTTC.

This clonotype was found a few times. The rearrangement links TRBV5-1 to TRBJ1-2, with TRBD1 as a possible D gene (5 bases). CDR3 size: 13 residues. The germline gives CDR1 SGHRS, CDR2 YFSETQ. Trimming pared 0 bases from V and 8 bases from J, leaving 11 bases between. The CDR3 region is CASSLVERGGYTF. The DNA of the CDR3 is TGCGCCAGCAGCTTGGTCGAAAGGGGAGGCTACACCTTC.

This clonotype came up many times. The chain joins TRBV7-2 to TRBJ1-2; D may be TRBD1 (5 bases). Trimming shortened V by 5 bases and J by 2 bases, and 9 bases separated the two germline ends. Germline CDR1 SGHTA, CDR2 FQGNSA. The CDR3 is made up of 13 amino acids. This CDR3 reads CASSPDNNYGYTF. CDR3 in DNA: TGTGCCAGCAGCCCGGACAACAACTATGGCTACACCTTC.

The CDR3 sequence: CASSLFQGVAGELFF. As DNA, the CDR3 is TGTGCCAGCAGCTTATTTCAGGGGGTTGCCGGGGAGCTGTTTTTT. The chain has TRBV7-2 and TRBJ2-2, with TRBD1 matching 7 bases. The V gene's germline CDR1 is SGHTA and CDR2 FQGNSA. This CDR3 region has 15 residues. V shed 2 bases and J 6 bases; nucleotides not matched to a gene: 6.

The rearrangement joins TRBV7-3 to TRBJ1-1, with unresolved D. CDR1 SGHTA and CDR2 FQGTGA come from the germline V gene. This CDR3 has 15 amino acids. V was clipped by 2 bases and J by 1 base, with 11 bases between them. Written as DNA, the CDR3 is TGTGCCAGCAGCTTAGCACCGGAGAGGAACACTGAAGCTTTCTTT. Translating it yields CASSLAPERNTEAFF.

The genes are TRBV7-8 and TRBJ2-1; 7 nucleotides agree with TRBD1. Germline V CDR1 and CDR2: SGHVS, FQNEAQ. The CDR3 covers 14 residues. Trimming took 9 bases from V and 5 from J; bases not matched to a gene: 10. The CDR3: CASLQTGFNNEQFF. CDR3 nucleotides: TGTGCCAGTCTCCAGACAGGGTTCAACAATGAGCAGTTCTTC.

This clonotype has just a few counts. The chain recombines TRBV5-1 with TRBJ2-7; 16 bases match TRBD2. This CDR3 has 17 residues. Trimming removed 4 bases from V and 5 bases from J; junction bases left unmatched: 9. From germline, CDR1 is SGHRS and CDR2 YFSETQ. This CDR3 is CASSAGTSGRAMNEQYF. The CDR3 DNA sequence: TGCGCCAGCAGCGCCGGGACTAGCGGGAGGGCCATGAACGAGCAGTACTTC.

This clonotype has a count of ten or more. The genes are TRBV5-1 and TRBJ1-1; D not resolved. Deletions cut 1 base from V and 4 bases from J, with 8 bases between. Germline CDR1 reads SGHRS; CDR2 reads YFSETQ. The CDR3 runs to 13 residues. The CDR3 sequence is CASSLSRATEAFF. CDR3 sequence (DNA): TGCGCCAGCAGCTTGAGTAGGGCCACTGAAGCTTTCTTT.

This clonotype was detected only once. The V gene is TRBV30, the J gene TRBJ2-2; 10 bases align to TRBD2. V lost 4 bases and J lost 5; bases outside the gene matches: 1. The CDR3 is 13 residues long. CDR1 and CDR2 (germline): GTSNPN, SVGIG (reference sequence). DNA of the CDR3: TGTGCCTGGACTAGCGGGAGTACCGGGGAGCTGTTTTTT. Its protein product is CAWTSGSTGELFF.

This clonotype was found a few times. The V call is TRBV19, the J call TRBJ2-7; D may correspond to TRBD1 or TRBD2 (6 bases each). V was clipped by 4 bases and J by 0 bases, with 10 bases between them. Germline values: CDR1 LNHDA, CDR2 SQIVND (reference sequence). This CDR3 has 14 residues. The CDR3 region is CASSRRDNSYEQYF. CDR3 DNA sequence: TGTGCCAGTAGTAGGCGGGACAACTCCTACGAGCAGTACTTC.

This clonotype has just a few counts. V is TRBV29-1 and J is TRBJ2-1; tentatively, D is TRBD1 or TRBD2 (6 bases each). The CDR3 length is 14 residues. The germline gives CDR1 SQVTM, CDR2 ANQGSEA. Trimming cost V 6 bases and J 0 bases, with 12 bases left between them. The CDR3 DNA is TGCAGCGTCCCTCGGGGGCTCTCCTACAATGAGCAGTTCTTC. It specifies CSVPRGLSYNEQFF.

This clonotype was seen only a few times. The chain has TRBV6-2 or TRBV6-3 and TRBJ1-2; TRBD1 agrees at 10 bases. V dropped 6 bases and J dropped 7; count of bases not matched to a gene: 14. The germline CDR1 and CDR2 sequences are MNHEY and SVGEGT. The length of the CDR3 is 16 residues. The CDR3: CASSAPPGQGTSGYTF. The CDR3 DNA is TGTGCCAGCAGCGCCCCACCGGGACAGGGGACGAGTGGCTACACCTTC.

V is TRBV18 and J is TRBJ2-3; 10 nucleotides match TRBD2. This CDR3 region has 18 residues. Germline CDR1 KGHSH, CDR2 LQKENI. V lost 1 base to trimming and J lost 3 bases; unmatched junction nucleotides: 10. The CDR3 region is CASSPRGASGRQTDTQYF. The CDR3 region has the DNA TGTGCCAGCTCACCACGCGGGGCTAGCGGGAGACAGACAGATACGCAGTATTTT.

This clonotype was found a few times. This rearrangement joins TRBV7-2 to TRBJ2-5; D is undetermined. CDR3 length: 13 amino acids. CDR1 is SGHTA, CDR2 FQGNSA, per germline. Between the trimmed V and J ends, which lost 2 bases and 2 bases, there was a span of 6 bases. This CDR3 reads CASSLMAQETQYF. CDR3 nucleotide sequence: TGTGCCAGCAGCTTAATGGCTCAAGAGACCCAGTACTTC.

This clonotype was found many times. V and J are TRBV20-1 and TRBJ2-7; possible D gene TRBD2, 5 bases. In germline, CDR1 is DFQATT, CDR2 SNEGSKA (reference sequence). V was cut by 2 bases and J by 3 bases, with 14 bases left in between. This CDR3 has 14 residues. Here the CDR3 reads CSARPPSGNYEQYF. The CDR3 nucleotides are TGCAGTGCTAGACCCCCCTCGGGGAACTACGAGCAGTACTTC.

This sequence joins TRBV21-1 and TRBJ2-2; the table's D call, TRBD2, has no DNA check behind it. TRBV21-1 is listed as a pseudogene. This CDR3 has 17 residues. CDR3 nucleotides: TGTGCCAGCGCCTCGCTACTAGCGGCTGTGGGGGCCGGGGAGCTGTTTTTT. It encodes CASASLLAAVGAGELFF.

This clonotype was counted only a few times. The rearrangement links TRBV11-2 to TRBJ2-3, with TRBD2 identical over 9 bases. Germline trimming cut 5 bases from V and 5 bases from J; bases unmatched to any gene: 8. The V gene's germline CDR1 is SGHAT and CDR2 FQNNGV. The CDR3 length is 15 residues. The CDR3 DNA reads TGTGCCAGCAGCCGCCTGACTAGCGGCCGAGATACGCAGTATTTT. It yields the protein CASSRLTSGRDTQYF.

The J gene is TRBJ2-3, the V gene TRBV5-1; 9 bases are shared with TRBD2. CDR1 is SGHRS, CDR2 YFSETQ, per germline. The V gene end was trimmed by 0 bases and the J gene end by 2 bases; junction bases not matched to a gene: 10. CDR3 length equals 18 residues. CDR3 amino acids: CASSLDSRLAALTDTQYF. The CDR3 DNA reads TGCGCCAGCAGCTTGGACTCAAGACTAGCGGCCCTCACAGATACGCAGTATTTT.

J is TRBJ1-5 and V is TRBV12-3 or TRBV12-4, with 8 bases lining up with TRBD1. The J call may be faulty, since TRBJ2-3 better matches the DNA end. The CDR3 consists of 15 residues. The chain's CDR3 is CASRQTDRVGQPQYF. Here the CDR3 DNA reads TGTGCCAGCAGACAAACGGACAGGGTGGGTCAGCCCCAGTATTTT.

This chain joins TRBV7-2 and TRBJ2-3; D is uncertain. With 3 bases removed from V and 10 bases from J, the gap between germline ends came to 11 bases. Germline-derived CDR1 and CDR2 are SGHTA and FQGNSA. The CDR3 loop spans 12 amino acids. The CDR3 nucleotides read TGTGCCAGCAGCTTCTCTAGGGATTCGCAGTATTTT. Protein product: CASSFSRDSQYF.

The chain couples TRBV3-1 to TRBJ2-1; 8 nucleotides match TRBD1. V gave up 4 bases and J gave up 9 bases; unmatched junction bases: 11. Looked up from germline, CDR1 is LGHDT and CDR2 is YNNKEL (reference sequence). This CDR3 is 15 amino acids long. CDR3 sequence reads: CASSPRQGFFSEQFF. As DNA, the CDR3 is TGTGCCAGCAGCCCCCGACAGGGGTTCTTCTCTGAGCAGTTCTTC.

This clonotype was picked up many times. The chain joins TRBV10-3 to TRBJ2-5, with D possibly TRBD2 on 6 matching bases. CDR1 is ENHRY, CDR2 SYGVKD, per germline. The CDR3 contains 14 residues. V lost 4 bases and J 3 bases, leaving 12 bases between the germline ends. The CDR3 coding sequence is TGTGCCATCAGTGGGGGAGGAGATAAAGAGACCCAGTACTTC. It translates to CAISGGGDKETQYF.

This clonotype was counted only a few times. The rearrangement joins TRBV5-1 to TRBJ1-2; possible D gene TRBD1, 6 bases. Trimming took off 3 bases at V and 4 bases at J, with 10 bases between the two ends. The CDR3 loop spans 13 amino acids. The germline V gene encodes CDR1 SGHRS and CDR2 YFSETQ. The CDR3 DNA reads as TGCGCCAGCAGCTCCGAGGACAGCTATGGCTACACCTTC. This encodes CASSSEDSYGYTF.

This chain uses TRBV4-3 with TRBJ2-5, with D uncertain. The CDR3 length is 15 residues. V was cut by 4 bases and J by 1 base, with 13 bases left in between. Germline V gene sequence: CDR1 LGHNA, CDR2 YSLEER. Here the CDR3 DNA reads TGCGCCAGCAGCCTCCAAGTAGATTTCCAAGAGACCCAGTACTTC. Protein product: CASSLQVDFQETQYF.

This clonotype occurred many times. This chain uses TRBV7-6 with TRBJ2-2, with TRBD1 matching over 7 bases. The germline CDR1 and CDR2 sequences are SGHVS and FNYEAQ. The trim removed 5 bases at V and 6 bases at J, leaving 12 bases unmatched. This CDR3 has 16 amino acids. The CDR3 sequence: CASSPQSGQSPGELFF. DNA of the CDR3: TGTGCCAGCAGCCCACAGTCGGGACAGAGTCCCGGGGAGCTGTTTTTT.

This clonotype was found many times. The chain combines TRBV3-1 with TRBJ2-5; D not resolved. Trimming shortened V by 3 bases and J by 5 bases, and 7 bases separated the two germline ends. CDR1 is LGHDT and CDR2 is YNNKEL in the germline V gene (reference sequence). The CDR3 contains 12 residues. CDR3 DNA sequence: TGTGCCAGCAGCCATAGTGTCGAGACCCAGTACTTC. Translated, it gives CASSHSVETQYF.

This clonotype was counted at least ten times. This chain joins TRBV6-4 and TRBJ1-6, with a tentative D call TRBD1 (6 bases). This CDR3 has 14 amino acids. Deletions cut 11 bases from V and 3 bases from J, with 14 bases between. CDR1 and CDR2 from the germline V gene are MRHNA and SNTAGT. The CDR3 DNA follows: TGTGCCGGGACCCGGGACAACTATAATTCACCCCTCCACTTT. Its protein is CAGTRDNYNSPLHF.

Ten or more counts support this clonotype. The chain carries TRBV5-5 and TRBJ2-3; D is perhaps TRBD2 (5 bases). CDR1 and CDR2 from the germline V gene are SGHKS and YYEKEE (reference sequence). The CDR3 sequence is 13 residues long. V lost 4 bases, J lost 6 bases, and 12 bases lay in between. CDR3 amino acids: CASSPPSGDTQYF. DNA for the CDR3: TGTGCCAGCAGCCCCCCCTCGGGGGATACGCAGTATTTT.